Each of the 23 T cell receptor beta chains below was sequenced from the same sample in a study of CD8 T cells in Susac syndrome. RNA totalling about 0.5 to 1 ug underwent reverse transcription with random hexamers. One entry per CDR3 protein results from TCRdb running MiXCR on the immunoSEQ multiplex PCR reads. The table has about 100,000 distinct CDR3 sequences, about 95% seen once. Sample: CD8+ T cells from PBMCs. The receptor source for this set is a human donor with Susac syndrome.

This chain's CDR3 is CASSEQGRETQYF. As DNA, the CDR3 is TGTGCCAGCAGCGAACAGGGCCGTGAGACCCAGTACTTC. This sequence joins TRBV11-3 and TRBJ2-5; D may be TRBD1 (6 bases). The germline V gene has CDR1 SGHNT and CDR2 YENEEA. V was clipped by 5 bases and J by 5 bases, with 12 bases between them. The CDR3 sequence is 13 residues long.

This rearrangement joins TRBV5-1 to TRBJ2-2, with unresolved D. The length of the CDR3 is 14 residues. Germline V CDR1 and CDR2: SGHRS, YFSETQ. With 1 base removed from V and 1 base from J, the gap between germline ends came to 5 bases. The CDR3: CASSLLENTGELFF. As DNA, the CDR3 is TGCGCCAGCAGCTTGTTGGAGAACACCGGGGAGCTGTTTTTT. Using reference TRBV5-1 and TRBJ2-2 for the parts outside the CDR3, the full variable domain is KAGVTQTPRYLIKTRGQQVTLSCSPISGHRSVSWYQQTPGQGLQFLFEYFSETQRNKGNFPGRFSGRQFSNSRSEMNVSTLELGDSALYLCASSLLENTGELFFGEGSRLTVL.

The rearrangement joins TRBV4-1 to TRBJ1-1; possible D gene TRBD1, 6 bases. CDR3 length: 13 residues. Trimming took 0 bases from V and 10 from J, leaving 12 bases between them. Per germline, CDR1 MGHRA and CDR2 YSYEKL. Here the CDR3 DNA reads TGCGCCAGCAGCCAAGATAGGCAGGGGACAGCTTTCTTT. Translation gives CASSQDRQGTAFF.

CDR3 amino acids: CASSKDGRGDQETQYF. The CDR3 nucleotides read TGCGCCAGCAGCAAGGACGGCAGGGGAGACCAAGAGACCCAGTACTTC. The V and J genes are TRBV5-1 and TRBJ2-5; maybe TRBD1 (6 bases). Germline loops: CDR1 SGHRS, CDR2 YFSETQ. This CDR3 spans 16 amino acids. V dropped 4 bases and J dropped 0 bases, with 16 bases sitting between them.

The chain has TRBV29-1 and TRBJ2-7, with a possible D match to TRBD2 (5 bases). Between the trimmed V and J ends, which lost 7 bases and 3 bases, there was a span of 16 bases. CDR1 SQVTM and CDR2 ANQGSEA come from the germline V gene. The CDR3 runs to 13 residues. The CDR3 sequence is CSAAWASSYEQYF. For the CDR3, the DNA is TGCAGCGCCGCCTGGGCTAGCAGCTACGAGCAGTACTTC.

CDR3: CASSTGTLDEQYF. DNA for the CDR3: TGCGCCAGCAGCACGGGGACACTGGACGAGCAGTACTTC. The rearrangement links TRBV5-1 to TRBJ2-7, with a possible D match to TRBD1 (6 bases). The CDR3 is 13 amino acids. The V end lost 4 bases, the J end lost 5 bases, and 13 bases lay between the germline ends. Per germline, CDR1 SGHRS and CDR2 YFSETQ.

The CDR3, as DNA: TGCAGCGTTGAACTTAGGGTGCCTTCATCCGAGCAGTACTTC. It codes for CSVELRVPSSEQYF. V and J are TRBV29-1 and TRBJ2-7, with unresolved D. CDR1 and CDR2 from the germline V gene are SQVTM and ANQGSEA. There are 14 residues in the CDR3. Trimming removed 2 bases from V and 6 bases from J, with 17 bases in between.

The genes are TRBV6-5 and TRBJ2-7; possibly TRBD1 for D (7 bases). The CDR3 consists of 13 residues. The V end was cut by 10 bases, the J end by 3 bases, with 16 bases between. CDR1 and CDR2 (germline): MNHEY, SVGAGI. CDR3 amino acids: CATTQGGGYEQYF. DNA of the CDR3: TGTGCCACCACTCAGGGGGGTGGCTACGAGCAGTACTTC.

This rearrangement joins TRBV7-3 to TRBJ2-4; D is perhaps TRBD1 or TRBD2 (6 bases each). The CDR3 loop spans 13 amino acids. The V end lost 0 bases, the J end lost 7 bases, and 7 bases lay between the germline ends. The germline CDR1 and CDR2 sequences are SGHTA and FQGTGA. Here the CDR3 reads CASSLTGGNIQYF. The CDR3 DNA reads TGTGCCAGCAGCTTAACAGGGGGGAACATTCAGTACTTC.

This chain joins TRBV12-3 or TRBV12-4 and TRBJ2-1, with TRBD1 matching over 8 bases. There are 14 residues in the CDR3. The V gene end was trimmed by 1 base and the J gene end by 5 bases; junction bases not matched to a gene: 1. The CDR3 DNA reads as TGTGCCAGCAGTTTAGGGACAGGGAACAATGAGCAGTTCTTC. Residues: CASSLGTGNNEQFF.

The rearrangement uses TRBV5-1 and TRBJ2-3; D remains ambiguous. The CDR3 runs 16 residues. CDR1 and CDR2 from the germline V gene are SGHRS and YFSETQ. V shed 4 bases and J shed 0 bases, with 15 bases lying between them. The CDR3 nucleotides are TGCGCCAGCAGCCCCGAGCGTAGCCGTAGCACAGATACGCAGTATTTT. As protein: CASSPERSRSTDTQYF.

The chain carries TRBV5-1 and TRBJ2-1; D is perhaps TRBD1 (5 bases). The CDR3 loop spans 14 amino acids. Germline V gene sequence: CDR1 SGHRS, CDR2 YFSETQ. Trimming took off 4 bases at V and 2 bases at J, with 10 bases between the two ends. The CDR3 region has the DNA TGCGCCAGCAGCCCCAGGGCAGCCTACAATGAGCAGTTCTTC. Its protein is CASSPRAAYNEQFF.

The DNA for the CDR3 is TGCAGCGTTGAGTTTTCAGAATACGAGCAGTACTTC. It translates to CSVEFSEYEQYF. The rearrangement links TRBV29-1 to TRBJ2-7; D call uncertain. This CDR3 contains 12 residues. Trimming stripped 3 bases from V and 4 bases from J, with 10 bases between. Germline V gene sequence: CDR1 SQVTM, CDR2 ANQGSEA.

The chain uses TRBV3-1 and TRBJ1-1, with D unclear. Trimming shortened V by 5 bases and J by 4 bases, and 14 bases separated the two germline ends. Germline CDR1 reads LGHDT; CDR2 reads YNNKEL (reference sequence). The CDR3 runs 14 residues. The CDR3 DNA reads as TGTGCCAGCAGCTCGCAAAACCGGGGCACTGAAGCTTTCTTT. It codes for CASSSQNRGTEAFF.

V and J are TRBV24-1 and TRBJ2-5; a weak D match, TRBD2 (6 bases). Trimming removed 4 bases at V and 5 bases at J, with 16 bases between. The CDR3 extends over 15 amino acids. Germline V gives CDR1 KGHDR, CDR2 SFDVKD. The CDR3: CATSEVGTAGETQYF. In DNA, the CDR3 is TGTGCCACCAGTGAAGTCGGTACGGCGGGGGAGACCCAGTACTTC.

V gene TRBV14 combines with J gene TRBJ2-7, with D possibly called TRBD1 or TRBD2 (5 bases each). Germline CDR1 and CDR2: SGHDN and FVKESK. The CDR3 sequence is 13 residues long. The ends were cut back, 1 base at V and 4 bases at J, with 8 bases in the middle. CDR3 in DNA: TGTGCCAGCAGCCAAGGTGGGGGATACGAGCAGTACTTC. It encodes CASSQGGGYEQYF.

V usage is TRBV6-6 and J usage is TRBJ2-1; TRBD1 might be the D (6 bases). This CDR3 region has 12 residues. The V gene lost 7 bases and the J gene lost 6 bases, with 10 bases spanning the gap. Germline V gene sequence: CDR1 MNHNY, CDR2 SVGAGI (reference sequence). The DNA of the CDR3 is TGTGCCAGCACTAAAGGGGGCAATGAGCAGTTCTTC. This translates into CASTKGGNEQFF.

This chain joins TRBV5-1 and TRBJ2-1; 7 nucleotides align to TRBD2. Trimming at V came to 3 bases and at J to 6 bases, leaving 12 bases not matched to a gene. In germline, CDR1 is SGHRS, CDR2 YFSETQ. CDR3 length: 16 residues. CDR3 amino acids: CASSWEGLVGPNEQFF. The CDR3 nucleotides are TGCGCCAGCAGCTGGGAGGGGCTAGTTGGTCCCAATGAGCAGTTCTTC.

The V and J genes are TRBV5-4 and TRBJ2-1, with TRBD2 as a possible D gene (6 bases). The ends were cut back, 3 bases at V and 6 bases at J, with 19 bases in the middle. The CDR3 length is 16 residues. The germline V gene has CDR1 SGHNT and CDR2 YYREEE (reference sequence). The CDR3 region is CASSSRGQAGSNEQFF. CDR3 nucleotide sequence: TGTGCCAGCAGCTCCCGAGGGCAGGCGGGGAGCAATGAGCAGTTCTTC.

This clonotype is a singleton in its sample. The chain joins TRBV7-2 to TRBJ2-3; no reliable D call. Per germline, CDR1 SGHTA and CDR2 FQGNSA. CDR3 length equals 16 residues. V gave up 0 bases and J gave up 3 bases, with 13 bases separating them. DNA of the CDR3: TGTGCCAGCAGCTTAGCTGGTTCGGTTAGGACAGATACGCAGTATTTT. Its protein product is CASSLAGSVRTDTQYF.

This rearrangement joins TRBV4-1 to TRBJ2-5; tentatively, D is TRBD2 (6 bases). This CDR3 comprises 17 residues. With 1 base removed from V and 1 base from J, the gap between germline ends came to 16 bases. CDR1 and CDR2 from the germline V gene are MGHRA and YSYEKL. This chain's CDR3 is CASSQGRAKDPQETQYF. CDR3 DNA: TGCGCCAGCAGCCAAGGGAGGGCGAAAGACCCCCAAGAGACCCAGTACTTC.

The rearrangement joins TRBV12-3 or TRBV12-4 to TRBJ2-6; D remains ambiguous. The V end lost 6 bases, the J end lost 0 bases, and 15 bases lay between the germline ends. This CDR3 comprises 17 residues. CDR3 coding DNA: TGTGCCAGCAGCTTATCCCGAGACGTCTCTGGGGCCAACGTCCTGACTTTC. Its translation is CASSLSRDVSGANVLTF.

The genes are TRBV7-2 and TRBJ2-1, with 11 bases identical to TRBD2. Trimming removed 3 bases from V and 7 bases from J; junction bases left unmatched: 8. CDR3 size: 16 residues. Germline loops: CDR1 SGHTA, CDR2 FQGNSA. CDR3 bases: TGTGCCAGCAGCTTCGCCGGGACTAGCGGTTTGAATGAGCAGTTCTTC. Translated: CASSFAGTSGLNEQFF. Full variable domain (outside the CDR3, taken from reference TRBV7-2 and TRBJ2-1): GAGVSQSPSNKVTEKGKDVELRCDPISGHTALYWYRQSLGQGLEFLIYFQGNSAPDKSGLPSDRFSAERTGGSVSTLTIQRTQQEDSAVYLCASSFAGTSGLNEQFFGPGTRLTVL.